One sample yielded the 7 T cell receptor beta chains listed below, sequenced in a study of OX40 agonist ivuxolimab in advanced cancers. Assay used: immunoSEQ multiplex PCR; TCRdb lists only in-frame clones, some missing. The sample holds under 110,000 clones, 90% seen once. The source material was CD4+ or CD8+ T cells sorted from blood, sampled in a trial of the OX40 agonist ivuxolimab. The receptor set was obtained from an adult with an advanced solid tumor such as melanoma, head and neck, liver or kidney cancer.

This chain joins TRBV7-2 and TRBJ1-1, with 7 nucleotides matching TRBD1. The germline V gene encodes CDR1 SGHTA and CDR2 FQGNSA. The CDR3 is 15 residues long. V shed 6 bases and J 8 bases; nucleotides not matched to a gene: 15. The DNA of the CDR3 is TGTGCCAGCAGACCACCCTCAGGACAGGCCATAGAAGCTTTCTTT. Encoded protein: CASRPPSGQAIEAFF.

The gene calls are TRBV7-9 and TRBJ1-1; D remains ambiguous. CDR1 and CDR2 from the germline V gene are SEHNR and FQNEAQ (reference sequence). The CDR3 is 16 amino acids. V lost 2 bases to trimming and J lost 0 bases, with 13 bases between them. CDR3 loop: CASSLMLGPLNTEAFF. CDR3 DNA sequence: TGTGCCAGCAGCTTAATGTTAGGACCCTTGAACACTGAAGCTTTCTTT.

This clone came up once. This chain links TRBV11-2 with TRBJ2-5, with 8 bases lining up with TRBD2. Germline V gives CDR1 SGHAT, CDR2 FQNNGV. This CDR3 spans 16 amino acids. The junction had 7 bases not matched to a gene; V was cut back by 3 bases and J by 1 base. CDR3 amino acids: CASSFLAGPAQETQYF. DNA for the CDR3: TGTGCCAGCAGCTTTTTAGCGGGGCCCGCCCAAGAGACCCAGTACTTC.

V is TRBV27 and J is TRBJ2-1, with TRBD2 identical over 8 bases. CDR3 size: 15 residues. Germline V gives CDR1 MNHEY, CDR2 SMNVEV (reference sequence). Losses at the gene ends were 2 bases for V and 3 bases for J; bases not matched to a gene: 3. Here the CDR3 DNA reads TGTGCCAGCAGTTTAGGCGGGGGGATCTACAATGAGCAGTTCTTC. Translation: CASSLGGGIYNEQFF.

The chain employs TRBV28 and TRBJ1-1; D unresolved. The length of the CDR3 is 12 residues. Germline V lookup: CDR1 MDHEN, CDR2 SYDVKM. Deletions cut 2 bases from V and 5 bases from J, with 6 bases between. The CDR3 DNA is TGTGCCAGCAGTTTACGGTCGACTGAAGCTTTCTTT. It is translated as CASSLRSTEAFF.

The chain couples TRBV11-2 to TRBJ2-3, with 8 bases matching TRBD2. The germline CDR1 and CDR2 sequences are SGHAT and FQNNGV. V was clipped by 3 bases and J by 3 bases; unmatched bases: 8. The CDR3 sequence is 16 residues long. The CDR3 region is CASSFRRGEGTDTQYF. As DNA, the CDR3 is TGTGCCAGCAGCTTCCGGCGGGGGGAGGGGACAGATACGCAGTATTTT.

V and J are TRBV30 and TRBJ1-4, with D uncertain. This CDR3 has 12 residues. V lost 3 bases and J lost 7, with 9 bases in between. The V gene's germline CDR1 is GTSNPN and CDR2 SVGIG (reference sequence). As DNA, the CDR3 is TGTGCCTGGAGACGCGGAAGTGAAAAACTGTTTTTT. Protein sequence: CAWRRGSEKLFF. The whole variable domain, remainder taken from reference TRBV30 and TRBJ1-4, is SQTIHQWPATLVQPVGSPLSLECTVEGTSNPNLYWYRQAAGRGLQLLFYSVGIGQISSEVPQNLSASRPQDRQFILSSKKLLLSDSGFYLCAWRRGSEKLFFGSGTQLSVL.